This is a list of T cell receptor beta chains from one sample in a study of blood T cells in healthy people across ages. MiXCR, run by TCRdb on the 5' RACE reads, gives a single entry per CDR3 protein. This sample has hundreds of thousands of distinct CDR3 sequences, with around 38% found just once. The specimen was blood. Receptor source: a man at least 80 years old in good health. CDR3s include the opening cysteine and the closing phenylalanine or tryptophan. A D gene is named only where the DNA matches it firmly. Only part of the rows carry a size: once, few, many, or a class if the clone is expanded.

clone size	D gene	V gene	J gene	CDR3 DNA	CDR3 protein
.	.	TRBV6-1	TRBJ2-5	TGTGCCAGCAGTGAATCCCGTGGACAGCGAGAGACCCAGTACTTC	CASSESRGQRETQYF
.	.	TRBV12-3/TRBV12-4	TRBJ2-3	TGTGCCAGCAGTTTATCCGCGAAAACAGATACGCAGTATTTT	CASSLSAKTDTQYF
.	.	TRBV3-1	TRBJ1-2	TGTGCCAGCAGCCAAGCTGCAGCCTATTATGGCTACACCTTC	CASSQAAAYYGYTF
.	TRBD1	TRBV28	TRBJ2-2	TGTGCCAGCAGTTTTCTGGGACAGGGGGTCGGGGAGCTGTTTTTT	CASSFLGQGVGELFF
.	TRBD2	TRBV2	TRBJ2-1	TGTGCCAGCAGTGTATCGTCCCCCATAGCGGGCCACTACAATGAGCAGTTCTTC	CASSVSSPIAGHYNEQFF
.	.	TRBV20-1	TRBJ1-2	TGCAGTGCTAGAGATGGGCAGGGAGGCTACACCTTC	CSARDGQGGYTF
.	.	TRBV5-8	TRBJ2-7	TGTGCCAGCAGCCCCGAAGGGTTCCGGCTAGCGTTTACCTACGAGCAGTACTTC	CASSPEGFRLAFTYEQYF
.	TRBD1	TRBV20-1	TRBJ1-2	TGCAGTGCTGGTGACGGACAGGAGATCTATGGCTACACCTTC	CSAGDGQEIYGYTF
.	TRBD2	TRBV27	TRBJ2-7	TGTGCCAGCAGTGCCAAGTCTACTAGCGGGAGGACCTACGAGCAGTACTTC	CASSAKSTSGRTYEQYF
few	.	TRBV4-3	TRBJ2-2	TGCGCCAGCAGCCTAGAGCTTGGGGTGCAAGGGGAGCTGTTTTTT	CASSLELGVQGELFF
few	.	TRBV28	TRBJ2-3	TGTGCCAGCAGGGACGCCGTTCTGAATACGCAGTATTTT	CASRDAVLNTQYF
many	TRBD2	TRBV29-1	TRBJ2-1	TGCAGCGTTGAAGATCAGACTAGCGGGAGCGAGCAGTTCTTC	CSVEDQTSGSEQFF
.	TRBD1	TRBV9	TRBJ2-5	TGTGCCAGCAGCGCTTACAGGGGGCTCCGCCAAGAGACCCGGTACTTC	CASSAYRGLRQETRYF
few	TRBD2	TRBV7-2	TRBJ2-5	TGTGCCAGCAGCTTCCGAGGGACTAGCGGGATTCCGGAGACCCAGTACTTC	CASSFRGTSGIPETQYF
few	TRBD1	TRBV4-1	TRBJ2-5	TGCGCCAGCAGCCAACAAGGGGGGACAGGGGACCAAGAGACCCAGTACTTC	CASSQQGGTGDQETQYF
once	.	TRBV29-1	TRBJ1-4	TGCAGCGCCCTGGGCCTGCTTAATGAAAAACTGTTTTTT	CSALGLLNEKLFF
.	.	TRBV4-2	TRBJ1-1	TGTGCCAGCAGCCAGGTGGGCCTAGACACTGAAGCTTTCTTT	CASSQVGLDTEAFF
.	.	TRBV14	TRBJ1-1	TGTGCCAGCAGCCGAGGACGGAACCTGAGGAACACTGAAGCTTTCTTT	CASSRGRNLRNTEAFF
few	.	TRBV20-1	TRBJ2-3	TGCAGTGCTCCGGACTTTCGCACAGATACGCAGTATTTT	CSAPDFRTDTQYF
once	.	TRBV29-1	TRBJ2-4	TGCAGCGTTGTACCCTCTAGTAACATTCAGTACTTC	CSVVPSSNIQYF
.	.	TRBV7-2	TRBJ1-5	TGTGCCAGCAGCTTTGGTACAGGGAGCAATCAGCCCCAGCATTTT	CASSFGTGSNQPQHF
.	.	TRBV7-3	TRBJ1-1	TGTGCCAGCAGCTTAGGGCAGGGAGGCGATGAAGCTTTCTTT	CASSLGQGGDEAFF
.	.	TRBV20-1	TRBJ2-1	TGCAGTGCTAGAGACCATACAAAGCGGACGAAAGGGGTCTATGAGCAGTTCTTC	CSARDHTKRTKGVYEQFF
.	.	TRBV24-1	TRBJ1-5	TGTGCCACCCGGAACAGTCTCAATCAGCCCCAGCATTTT	CATRNSLNQPQHF
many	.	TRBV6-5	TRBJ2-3	TGTGCCAGCAGTCCTGGCCTTAGCACAGATACGCAGTATTTT	CASSPGLSTDTQYF
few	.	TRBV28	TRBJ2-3	TGTGCCTCGGTAGTAAGTTCCGGCACAGATACGCAGTATTTT	CASVVSSGTDTQYF
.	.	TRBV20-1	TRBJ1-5	TGCAGTGACGGGAAGGGTTATCAGCCCCAGCATTTT	CSDGKGYQPQHF
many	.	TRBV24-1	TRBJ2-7	TGTGCCACCAGTGATAGGGGTGGAGAGCAGTACTTC	CATSDRGGEQYF
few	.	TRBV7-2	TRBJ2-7	TGTGCCAGCAGCCAACTAGTGATCCCCTACGAGCAGTACTTC	CASSQLVIPYEQYF
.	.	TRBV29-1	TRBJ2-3	TGCAGCGTTGATGGGGGCAGGGGCACCGGGGATACGCAGTATTTT	CSVDGGRGTGDTQYF
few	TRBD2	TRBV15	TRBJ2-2	TGTGCCACCAGCAGAGATTCGGGGGGGGCCTTCACCGGGGAGCTGTTTTTT	CATSRDSGGAFTGELFF
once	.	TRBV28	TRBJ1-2	.	CASSFTVAGGNYGYIF
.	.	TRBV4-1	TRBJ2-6	TGCGCCAGCAGCCCCCCGGGGCGCAGGGCCAACGTCCTGACTTTC	CASSPPGRRANVLTF
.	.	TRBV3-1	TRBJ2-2	TGTGCCAGCAGCCACGGTGTACCCCAGGGGATCGGGGAGCTGTTTTTT	CASSHGVPQGIGELFF
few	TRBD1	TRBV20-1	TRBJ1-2	TGCAGTGCTAAAACTAGGGGGCTCGGGTATGGCTACACCTTC	CSAKTRGLGYGYTF
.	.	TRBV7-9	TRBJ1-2	TGTGCCAGCAGCCTAACCCCCCCGGGAAGGGAAGACTATGGCTACACCTTC	CASSLTPPGREDYGYTF
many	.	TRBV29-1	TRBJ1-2	TGCAGCGTTGAGGAGGCCCTCTATGGCTACACCTTC	CSVEEALYGYTF
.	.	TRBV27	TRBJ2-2	TGTGCCAGCACTATGAGGGGCGGCCTCTGGGTCGGGGAGCTGTTTTTT	CASTMRGGLWVGELFF
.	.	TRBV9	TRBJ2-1	TGTGCCAGCAGCGCCGCCGACTCCTACAATGAGCAGTTCTTC	CASSAADSYNEQFF
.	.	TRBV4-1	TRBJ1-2	TGCGCCAGCAGCCAAGCGTTGTATAACTATGGCTACACCTTC	CASSQALYNYGYTF
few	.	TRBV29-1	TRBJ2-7	TGCAGCGTTGCGGGGAAAGGTCGATTTTCTGACGAGCAGTACTTC	CSVAGKGRFSDEQYF
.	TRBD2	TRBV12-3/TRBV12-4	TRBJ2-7	TGTGCCAGCAGTTTGAGGGCTAGCGGATTCTACGAGCAGTACTTC	CASSLRASGFYEQYF
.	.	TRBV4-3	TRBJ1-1	TGCGCCAGCAGCCAAGATCTTGTGAGCTCAACTGAAGCTTTCTTT	CASSQDLVSSTEAFF
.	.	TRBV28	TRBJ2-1	TGTGCCAGCAGTTCCTCGAGCACCTTAATGAATGAGCAGTTCTTC	CASSSSSTLMNEQFF
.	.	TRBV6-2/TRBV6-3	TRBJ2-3	TGTGCCAGCAGTGCCCATCAGGGAGGAGATATGCAGTATTTT	CASSAHQGGDMQYF
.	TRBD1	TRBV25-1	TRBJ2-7	TGTGCCAGCAGTGATTCCAGGTTGCGGGACAGGGCAGTCGGCGAGCAGTACTTC	CASSDSRLRDRAVGEQYF
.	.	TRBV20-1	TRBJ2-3	TGCAGTGCCCCAGTAGGGGGGCTGGGCACAGATACGCAGTATTTT	CSAPVGGLGTDTQYF
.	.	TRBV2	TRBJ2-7	TGTGCCAGCAGTCAAAGAGGAGATTTCTACGAGCAGTACTTC	CASSQRGDFYEQYF
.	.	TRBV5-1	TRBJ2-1	TGCGCCAGCAGAGTGCGGGACCCCTACAATGAGCAGTTCTTC	CASRVRDPYNEQFF
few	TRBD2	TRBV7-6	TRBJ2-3	TGTGCCAGCGGGGAGGGAGGGCCCCGTGGTACGCAGTATTTT	CASGEGGPRGTQYF
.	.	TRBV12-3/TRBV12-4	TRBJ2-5	TGTGCCAGCAGTTGGGCACAGGCCGAGACCCAGTACTTC	CASSWAQAETQYF
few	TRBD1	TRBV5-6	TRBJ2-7	TGTGCCAGCAGGCAACAGGGGGCCCACGAGCAGTACTTC	CASRQQGAHEQYF
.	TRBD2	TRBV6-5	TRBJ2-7	TGTGCCAGCAGCCCTACCCGGACTAGCGGGAGTTTCGAGCAGTACTTC	CASSPTRTSGSFEQYF